The clone carrying this T cell receptor beta chain showed up just a few times. Constant-region reverse primers amplified full-length variable regions, followed by semi-nested Nested Universal Primer A PCR. From the 5' RACE reads, TCRdb called clonotypes with MiXCR, one entry per CDR3 protein. The sample comprises approximately 44,000 distinct CDR3 sequences, just under 30% of which are singletons, and 3.5% to 4% rests with the top ten. Trimming took off 1 base at V and 0 bases at J, with 11 bases between the two ends. This CDR3 contains 16 residues. Germline V gene data show CDR1 as SGHDT and CDR2 as YYEEEE.

The chain couples TRBV5-6 to TRBJ1-5; possibly TRBD1 for D (5 bases). Specimen: memory CD4+ T cells sorted from a lymph node. Subset indicated: memory CD4+ T cells, CD4+CD45RO+CD25-. The origin of this receptor is a female donor with breast cancer. This CDR3 reads CASSLWGRSSNQPQHF. CDR3 DNA sequence: TGTGCCAGCAGCTTGTGGGGCAGGAGTAGCAATCAGCCCCAGCATTTT.